A single sample is the source of the 9 T cell receptor beta chains below, sequenced in a study of radiotherapy plus CTLA-4 blockade in lung cancer. Generated by immunoSEQ multiplex PCR, the TCRdb table keeps only in-frame clones and is missing some. The data show about 53,000 clones, with 84% seen just once and 4% to 5.5% held by the top ten. Sequences were derived from peripheral blood, sampled from a patient treated with radiotherapy plus ipilimumab. The receptors come from a human donor with non-small cell lung cancer whose response to radiotherapy plus ipilimumab could not be evaluated.

The chain is built from TRBV6-1 and TRBJ2-7, with 10 positions matching TRBD1. Germline V gives CDR1 MNHNS, CDR2 SASEGT. This CDR3 is 15 amino acids long. The junction had 10 bases not matched to a gene; V was cut back by 8 bases and J by 3 bases. Written as DNA, the CDR3 is TGTGCCAGCTTACATACCGGGACAGGGGTCTACGAGCAGTACTTC. This sequence encodes CASLHTGTGVYEQYF.

The chain has TRBV2 and TRBJ1-5, with 10 bases identical to TRBD1. Trimming took 10 bases from V and 4 from J; bases not matched to a gene: 10. Germline V gene lookup returns CDR1 SNHLY and CDR2 FYNNEI. The CDR3 covers 15 residues. CDR3 DNA sequence: TGTGCCACAAAAGAAGGGACAGGGGTGAATCAGCCCCAGCATTTT. Protein product: CATKEGTGVNQPQHF.

This rearrangement joins TRBV15 to TRBJ2-3; maybe TRBD2 (5 bases). The CDR3 totals 16 residues. The V gene lost 1 base and the J gene lost 5 bases, with 16 bases spanning the gap. Germline CDR1 and CDR2: LNHNV and YYDKDF (reference sequence). CDR3 in DNA: TGTGCCACCAGCAGAGTTTCAGCGGCAATAGGAGATACGCAGTATTTT. It encodes CATSRVSAAIGDTQYF.

The rearrangement uses TRBV10-3 and TRBJ1-1, with 9 bases identical to TRBD1. Germline CDR1 reads ENHRY; CDR2 reads SYGVKD. Germline trimming cut 3 bases from V and 4 bases from J; bases unmatched to any gene: 6. The CDR3 runs to 15 residues. The DNA of the CDR3 is TGTGCCATCAGTGACGCGGGACAGGGAGCCACTGAAGCTTTCTTT. This sequence encodes CAISDAGQGATEAFF.

J is TRBJ1-4 and V is TRBV30, with a weak D call TRBD1 (5 bases). The CDR3 runs to 13 residues. CDR1 and CDR2 from the germline V gene are GTSNPN and SVGIG (reference sequence). V was clipped by 0 bases and J by 14 bases, with 16 bases between them. CDR3 bases: TGTGCCTGGAGTGTACGGCGGGGCGGAAATCTGTTTTTT. It translates to CAWSVRRGGNLFF. Together with reference TRBV30 and TRBJ1-4, the CDR3 gives the full variable domain: SQTIHQWPATLVQPVGSPLSLECTVEGTSNPNLYWYRQAAGRGLQLLFYSVGIGQISSEVPQNLSASRPQDRQFILSSKKLLLSDSGFYLCAWSVRRGGNLFFGSGTQLSVL.

As DNA, the CDR3 is TGTGCCAGTAGCCCAGGGAGGGGCACTGAAGCTTTCTTT. Its translation: CASSPGRGTEAFF. This chain joins TRBV19 and TRBJ1-1; D may be TRBD1 (5 bases). CDR1 is LNHDA and CDR2 is SQIVND in the germline V gene (reference sequence). V lost 6 bases and J 4 bases, leaving 12 bases between the germline ends. CDR3 length equals 13 residues.

The gene calls are TRBV6-1 and TRBJ2-2; TRBD1 matches 7 bases. With V trimmed by 4 bases and J by 2 bases, 7 bases remained unmatched. Germline CDR1 reads MNHNS; CDR2 reads SASEGT. This CDR3 spans 16 amino acids. Here the CDR3 DNA reads TGTGCCAGCAGTGCCGAGGGACAGCTAAACACCGGGGAGCTGTTTTTT. Translated, it gives CASSAEGQLNTGELFF.

The V gene is TRBV27, the J gene TRBJ2-3, with D possibly matching TRBD2 (6 bases). Germline V gene lookup returns CDR1 MNHEY and CDR2 SMNVEV (reference sequence). Between the trimmed V and J ends, which lost 4 bases and 4 bases, there was a span of 15 bases. The CDR3 extends over 15 amino acids. CDR3 sequence (DNA): TGTGCCAGCAGTTCCCGACTAGACTTCCCAGATACGCAGTATTTT. Encoded protein: CASSSRLDFPDTQYF.

This chain uses TRBV6-6 with TRBJ1-1; D remains ambiguous. The CDR3 runs to 12 residues. Germline loops: CDR1 MNHNY, CDR2 SVGAGI (reference sequence). The V and J ends lost 2 bases and 4 bases respectively, with 5 bases between them. This CDR3 reads CASSYPSTEAFF. CDR3 sequence (DNA): TGTGCCAGCAGTTACCCTTCCACTGAAGCTTTCTTT.